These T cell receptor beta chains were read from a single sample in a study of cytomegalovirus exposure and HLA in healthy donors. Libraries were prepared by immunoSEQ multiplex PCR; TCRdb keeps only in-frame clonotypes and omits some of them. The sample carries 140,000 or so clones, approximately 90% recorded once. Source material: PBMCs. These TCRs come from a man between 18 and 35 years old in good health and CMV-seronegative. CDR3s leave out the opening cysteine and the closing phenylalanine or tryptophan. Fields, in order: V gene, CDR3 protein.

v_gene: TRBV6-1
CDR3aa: ASSEYWIAGNTGELF

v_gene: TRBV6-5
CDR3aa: ASGSPVNTEAF

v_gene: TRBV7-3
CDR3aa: ASSLGQSQF

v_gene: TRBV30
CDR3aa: AWSPGQGNGYT

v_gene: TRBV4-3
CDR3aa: ASSPGLNTGELF

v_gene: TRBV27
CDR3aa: ASSLTSGGGSTDTQY

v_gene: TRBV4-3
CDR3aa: ASSLTGSAEAF

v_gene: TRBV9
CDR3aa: ASSVGVGVEQF

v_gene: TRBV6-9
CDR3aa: ASGAGTSGNNEQF

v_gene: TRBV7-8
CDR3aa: ASSGRTGMAETQY

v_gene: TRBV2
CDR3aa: ASSEWDRGTLPQH

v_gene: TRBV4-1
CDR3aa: ASSQEYTVNQPQH

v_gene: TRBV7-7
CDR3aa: ASSPEGFGVGIETQY

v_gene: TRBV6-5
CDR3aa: ASSRDRVRTGELF

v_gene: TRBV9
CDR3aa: ASSSGPGTGVYEQY

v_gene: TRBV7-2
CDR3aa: ASSLAFVDTQY

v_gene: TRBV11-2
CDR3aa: ASSSIAGKGHTQY

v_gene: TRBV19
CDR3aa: ASGLAGAREAKNIQY

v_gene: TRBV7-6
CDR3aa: ASSLVEEGGALFPYGYT

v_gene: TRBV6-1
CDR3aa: ARGEQGRDNEQF

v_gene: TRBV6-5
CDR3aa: ASSYSRFSGNTIY

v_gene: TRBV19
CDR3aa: ASRMTGGAYGYT

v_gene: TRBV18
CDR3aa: ASSPRQVEKLF

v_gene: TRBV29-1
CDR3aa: SVEGGTGNYGYT

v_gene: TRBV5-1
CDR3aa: ASSLVAAGNTIY

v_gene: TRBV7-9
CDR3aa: ASSLPGLANTGELF

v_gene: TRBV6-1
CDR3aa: ASSEVLSSYNEQF

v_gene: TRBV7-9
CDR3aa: ASRASELNYGYT

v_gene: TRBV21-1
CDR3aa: ASSKAPGGKEEQF

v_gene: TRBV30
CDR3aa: AWSVAGGWWETQY

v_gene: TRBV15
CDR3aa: ATSSGQGAPGTEAF

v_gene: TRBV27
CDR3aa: ASSANRGGNEKLF

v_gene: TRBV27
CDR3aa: ATLGALNEQF

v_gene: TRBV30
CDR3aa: AWSGGVAGGNTIY

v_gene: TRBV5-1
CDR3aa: ASSIQGFSNEKLF

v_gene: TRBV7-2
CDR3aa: ASTSPSLNTEAF

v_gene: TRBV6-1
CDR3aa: ASSITANTEAF

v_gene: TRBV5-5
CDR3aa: ASSLVRGGNEQY

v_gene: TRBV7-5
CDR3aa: VRSRPGGGYGYT

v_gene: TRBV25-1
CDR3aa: ASSVRRGGVQGEQF

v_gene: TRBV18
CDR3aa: ASSPYTGDSYEQY

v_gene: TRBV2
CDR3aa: ASRLDRGFTDTQY

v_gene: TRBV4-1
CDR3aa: ASSLQGIASYNEQF